A selection of T cell receptor beta chains follows, all from one sample in a study of OX40 agonist ivuxolimab in advanced cancers. Sequencing was performed with immunoSEQ multiplex PCR; in TCRdb, only in-frame clones are kept and a portion is missing. Counted here are about 38,000 clones, 92% occurring once; the ten biggest clones make up less than 9.5%. The sample here was CD4+ or CD8+ T cells sorted from blood, taken in a trial of the OX40 agonist ivuxolimab. Receptors originate from an adult with an advanced solid tumor such as melanoma, head and neck, liver or kidney cancer. Both conserved end residues are part of each CDR3. A D gene is named only where the DNA matches it firmly. Rows give clone size only sometimes, using once, few, many, or a class for an expanded clone.

. . TRBJ1-5 TRBV6-1 CASSEYLNQPQHF TGTGCCAGCAGTGAATATTTGAATCAGCCCCAGCATTTT
. . TRBJ2-2 TRBV28 CASSLSLNAGELFF TGTGCCAGCAGTTTAAGTCTCAACGCCGGGGAGCTGTTTTTT
TRBD2 . TRBJ2-5 TRBV10-2 CASSGLAGGETQYF TGCGCCAGCAGTGGACTAGCGGGAGGGGAGACCCAGTACTTC
. . TRBJ2-2 TRBV6-5 CASSYEGTGELFF TGTGCCAGCAGTTACGAGGGGACCGGGGAGCTGTTTTTT
. once TRBJ1-1 TRBV29-1 CSVRGSRSTEAFF TGCAGCGTTAGGGGGAGCCGAAGCACTGAAGCTTTCTTT
TRBD2 . TRBJ2-3 TRBV7-8 CASRPRGGADTQYF TGTGCCAGCAGGCCACGGGGGGGGGCAGATACGCAGTATTTT
. . TRBJ2-3 TRBV5-1 CASRPRLALTDTQYF TGCGCCAGCAGGCCGAGGTTAGCGTTGACAGATACGCAGTATTTT
TRBD2 . TRBJ2-1 TRBV5-1 CASSSSAGTSSYNEQFF TGCGCCAGCAGCTCGTCCGCCGGGACTAGCTCCTACAATGAGCAGTTCTTC
. . TRBJ1-2 TRBV5-6 CASSLSGDYGYTF TGTGCCAGCAGCTTGTCCGGGGACTATGGCTACACCTTC
TRBD2 . TRBJ2-1 TRBV9 CASGAGGTYNEQFF TGTGCCAGCGGAGCGGGGGGGACCTACAATGAGCAGTTCTTC
TRBD2 . TRBJ2-7 TRBV28 CASSLTGGPYEQYF TGTGCCAGCAGTTTAACGGGAGGGCCTTACGAGCAGTACTTC
. . TRBJ2-5 TRBV7-9 CASSLGGFGETQYF TGTGCCAGCAGCTTGGGCGGGTTCGGCGAGACCCAGTACTTC
. . TRBJ1-3 TRBV9 CASSVAAGAGNTIYF TGTGCCAGCAGCGTAGCGGCAGGGGCAGGAAACACCATATATTTT
. once TRBJ2-2 TRBV7-9 CASSLATTRSLVELFF TGTGCCAGCAGCTTAGCGACGACTAGGAGTCTCGTGGAGCTGTTTTTT
. . TRBJ2-2 TRBV7-3 CASSSGQRVGELFF TGTGCCAGCAGCTCGGGACAGCGGGTGGGGGAGCTGTTTTTT
TRBD2 . TRBJ2-2 TRBV4-3 CASSQGLGLNTGELFF TGCGCCAGCAGCCAGGGACTAGGGCTCAACACCGGGGAGCTGTTTTTT
TRBD2 . TRBJ2-1 TRBV7-9 CASTTSGSPYNEQFF TGTGCCAGCACTACTAGCGGGAGCCCCTACAATGAGCAGTTCTTC
TRBD2 . TRBJ2-5 TRBV9 CASSGGELAPPGETQYF TGTGCCAGCAGCGGAGGGGAACTAGCGCCTCCGGGAGAGACCCAGTACTTC
. . TRBJ2-1 TRBV2 CASSEARGDEQFF TGTGCCAGCAGTGAAGCGCGAGGAGATGAGCAGTTCTTC
TRBD2 . TRBJ2-1 TRBV28 CASNTPSGSVYNEQFF TGTGCCAGCAACACTCCTAGCGGGAGTGTCTACAATGAGCAGTTCTTC
. . TRBJ2-1 TRBV9 CASSVGGRDEQFF TGTGCCAGCAGCGTAGGGGGTAGAGATGAGCAGTTCTTC
TRBD1 . TRBJ2-5 TRBV10-1 CASSSRQGGETQYF TGCGCCAGCAGTTCTCGACAGGGTGGGGAGACCCAGTACTTC
. . TRBJ2-1 TRBV7-9 CASSLKLGNEQFF TGTGCCAGCAGCTTAAAGCTAGGTAATGAGCAGTTCTTC
. . TRBJ2-3 TRBV11-2 CASSPPHNRDTQYF TGTGCCAGCAGCCCCCCCCACAACAGGGATACGCAGTATTTT
. . TRBJ1-1 TRBV7-2 CASSTGGVAEAFF TGTGCCAGCAGCACCGGGGGTGTCGCTGAAGCTTTCTTT
TRBD1 . TRBJ1-2 TRBV29-1 CSGLRDSPYGYTF TGCAGCGGGCTCCGGGACAGCCCCTATGGCTACACCTTC
. . TRBJ1-1 TRBV4-3 CASSHIGRITEAFF TGCGCCAGCAGCCATATAGGGAGGATCACTGAAGCTTTCTTT
. . TRBJ2-6 TRBV7-9 CASSLGALSGANVLTF TGTGCCAGCAGCTTAGGGGCCCTCTCTGGGGCCAACGTCCTGACTTTC
TRBD2 once TRBJ2-3 TRBV2 CARGLAGGLSTDTQYF TGTGCCAGGGGACTAGCGGGAGGACTAAGCACAGATACGCAGTATTTT
. . TRBJ2-3 TRBV5-1 CASSFDVGSTDTQYF TGCGCCAGCAGCTTTGACGTGGGGAGCACAGATACGCAGTATTTT
. . TRBJ2-2 TRBV19 CASSIEGDTGELFF TGTGCCAGTAGTATTGAGGGGGACACCGGGGAGCTGTTTTTT
. . TRBJ1-5 TRBV9 CASSRGGDRHRPQHF TGTGCCAGCAGCCGGGGGGGAGACCGGCATCGGCCCCAGCATTTT
TRBD2 . TRBJ2-1 TRBV7-7 CASSSGLAAYNEQFF TGTGCTAGCAGTTCGGGACTAGCGGCCTACAATGAGCAGTTCTTC
TRBD2 . TRBJ2-2 TRBV11-3 CASSLAGTSGHRGAVF TGTGCCAGCAGCTTAGCCGGGACTAGCGGCCACCGGGGAGCTGTTTTT
. . TRBJ2-3 TRBV27 CASSFPYTDTQYF TGTGCCAGCAGTTTCCCATACACAGATACGCAGTATTTT
. . TRBJ2-1 TRBV7-9 CASSLTLGEQFF TGTGCCAGCAGCTTAACGTTAGGTGAGCAGTTCTTC
TRBD1 . TRBJ2-7 TRBV5-8 CASSLESRLRQGRYEQYF TGTGCCAGCAGCTTGGAATCGAGGTTAAGACAGGGGAGGTACGAGCAGTACTTC
. . TRBJ2-1 TRBV29-1 CSVGQYSEQFF TGCAGCGTCGGACAGTACAGTGAGCAGTTCTTC
. once TRBJ1-2 TRBV28 CASSYGASGYGYTF TGTGCCAGCAGTTACGGGGCGTCAGGCTATGGCTACACCTTC
. . TRBJ2-5 TRBV6-5 CASSYSWSWAQETQYF TGTGCCAGCAGTTACTCATGGAGCTGGGCCCAAGAGACCCAGTACTTC
TRBD2 . TRBJ2-1 TRBV7-2 CASSLGGRAPLAEQFF TGTGCCAGCAGCTTAGGCGGGAGGGCTCCGTTGGCTGAGCAGTTCTTC
. . TRBJ2-7 TRBV15 CATRSKGTYEQYF TGTGCCACCAGATCTAAAGGGACCTACGAGCAGTACTTC
TRBD1 . TRBJ2-2 TRBV14 CASSLNRGNTGELFF TGTGCCAGCAGCTTAAACAGGGGTAACACCGGGGAGCTGTTTTTT
. . TRBJ1-1 TRBV10-2 CASSESVGEAFF TGCGCCAGCAGTGAGTCGGTGGGGGAAGCTTTCTTT
. . TRBJ2-1 TRBV11-2 CASSLSSGGSSYNEQFF TGTGCCAGCAGCTTAAGTAGTGGGGGTAGCTCCTACAATGAGCAGTTCTTC
. . TRBJ2-1 TRBV5-1 CASSLVGHYNEQFF TGCGCCAGCAGCTTGGTGGGACATTACAATGAGCAGTTCTTC
. . TRBJ2-3 TRBV19 CASSLVSTDTQYF TGTGCCAGTAGTCTGGTCTCCACAGATACGCAGTATTTT
. . TRBJ1-2 TRBV19 CASSLAGEGYTF TGTGCCAGTAGTCTGGCAGGAGAAGGCTACACCTTC
TRBD2 . TRBJ2-5 TRBV9 CASSPWTSGTPGTQYF TGTGCCAGCAGCCCCTGGACTAGCGGGACCCCGGGGACCCAGTACTTC
TRBD1 . TRBJ2-2 TRBV25-1 CASSDPGQGRPGELFF TGTGCCAGCAGTGACCCCGGACAGGGGAGGCCCGGGGAGCTGTTTTTT
TRBD2 . TRBJ2-1 TRBV18 CASSPKGTSAYNEQFF TGTGCCAGCTCACCAAAAGGGACTAGCGCGTACAATGAGCAGTTCTTC
. . TRBJ1-1 TRBV9 CASSPSSSGPQDTEAFF TGTGCCAGCAGCCCCTCCTCCTCGGGACCGCAGGACACTGAAGCTTTCTTT
. . TRBJ2-5 TRBV14 CASSPGAYQETQYF TGTGCCAGCAGCCCGGGTGCGTACCAAGAGACCCAGTACTTC
. . TRBJ2-3 TRBV5-6 CASSLLPGPSLGTDTQYF TGTGCCAGCAGCTTGCTCCCGGGACCCTCACTAGGCACAGATACGCAGTATTTT
TRBD2 . TRBJ2-1 TRBV19 CASSFTALAGPDQQFF TGTGCCAGTAGTTTCACAGCCCTAGCGGGCCCCGACCAGCAGTTCTTC
TRBD2 . TRBJ2-3 TRBV2 CATGGGGGSTDTQYF TGTGCCACCGGGGGGGGCGGCGGGAGCACAGATACGCAGTATTTT
. once TRBJ1-2 TRBV25-1 CASSESGVGYTF TGTGCCAGCAGTGAATCAGGGGTCGGCTACACCTTC